These 21 T cell receptor beta chains share one sample of origin, sequenced in a study of blood T cell repertoires in COVID-19. Profiled with immunoSEQ multiplex PCR; TCRdb holds only in-frame clones, not every one. The sample records under 50,000 clones, 80% to 90% being singletons. Sequenced material: peripheral blood. The source of these receptors is a woman between 40 and 55 years old with acute or convalescent COVID-19.

V and J are TRBV7-6 and TRBJ2-5; possible D gene TRBD1, 6 bases. V was clipped by 0 bases and J by 5 bases, with 13 bases between them. Germline V gives CDR1 SGHVS, CDR2 FNYEAQ. This CDR3 region has 15 residues. CDR3 DNA sequence: TGTGCCAGCAGCTTAGCGGGGGCCCCGGGTGAGACCCAGTACTTC. It specifies CASSLAGAPGETQYF.

The chain carries TRBV27 and TRBJ2-5; 7 positions agree with TRBD1. V shed 4 bases, J shed 0 bases, and the junction held 5 bases outside the gene matches. Germline CDR1 MNHEY, CDR2 SMNVEV (reference sequence). The CDR3 is 15 residues long. CDR3 residues: CASSSNRGNQETQYF. CDR3 nucleotide sequence: TGTGCCAGCAGTTCTAACAGGGGAAACCAAGAGACCCAGTACTTC.

CDR3 amino acids: CASSPIYFRGIDEAFF. The CDR3 nucleotides are TGTGCCAGCAGTCCAATTTATTTCAGGGGGATTGATGAAGCTTTCTTT. V and J are TRBV28 and TRBJ1-1; the match to TRBD1 covers 7 bases. J was trimmed by 7 bases and V by 5 bases; bases with no gene match: 16. This CDR3 is 16 amino acids long. In germline, CDR1 is MDHEN, CDR2 SYDVKM.

The J gene is TRBJ2-3, the V gene TRBV11-2; TRBD2 might be the D (7 bases). V lost 5 bases and J lost 3, with 15 bases in between. Germline V gene data show CDR1 as SGHAT and CDR2 as FQNNGV. The CDR3 extends over 15 amino acids. The CDR3 sequence: CASSRDGGQTDTQYF. CDR3 nucleotide sequence: TGTGCCAGCAGCCGAGACGGGGGGCAGACAGATACGCAGTATTTT.

The chain employs TRBV28 and TRBJ1-5; D remains unclear. Trimming shortened V by 4 bases and J by 0 bases, and 7 bases separated the two germline ends. The CDR3 length is 14 residues. Germline CDR1 reads MDHEN; CDR2 reads SYDVKM. The CDR3 sequence: CASSSVDSNQPQHF. The DNA of the CDR3 is TGTGCCAGCAGTTCTGTAGATAGCAATCAGCCCCAGCATTTT.

This CDR3 is CAWSVGGRSSSGNTIYF. The DNA of the CDR3 is TGTGCCTGGAGTGTGGGGGGACGGAGTAGCTCTGGAAACACCATATATTTT. The rearrangement uses TRBV30 and TRBJ1-3; perhaps TRBD1 as D (5 bases). V was clipped by 0 bases and J by 0 bases, with 15 bases between them. This CDR3 has 17 amino acids. CDR1 is GTSNPN, CDR2 SVGIG, per germline (reference sequence). Together with reference TRBV30 and TRBJ1-3, the CDR3 gives the full variable domain: SQTIHQWPATLVQPVGSPLSLECTVEGTSNPNLYWYRQAAGRGLQLLFYSVGIGQISSEVPQNLSASRPQDRQFILSSKKLLLSDSGFYLCAWSVGGRSSSGNTIYFGEGSWLTVV.

The chain employs TRBV2 and TRBJ2-5; 11 bases map to TRBD1. The germline V gene encodes CDR1 SNHLY and CDR2 FYNNEI. There are 16 residues in the CDR3. The CDR3 loop is CATLGDLGTGGETQYF. CDR3 nucleotide sequence: TGTGCGACCCTAGGGGATTTGGGGACAGGGGGAGAGACCCAGTACTTC.

The chain couples TRBV19 to TRBJ1-1, with TRBD1 matching 12 bases. The CDR3 spans 16 residues. The junction had 4 bases not matched to a gene; V was cut back by 5 bases and J by 0 bases. From germline, CDR1 is LNHDA and CDR2 SQIVND (reference sequence). The CDR3 protein is CASSVGTGGLNTEAFF. The CDR3 DNA is TGTGCCAGTAGTGTGGGGACAGGGGGCTTGAACACTGAAGCTTTCTTT.

The chain's CDR3 is CATSSRQINSPLHF. The CDR3 DNA follows: TGTGCCACCAGTTCTAGGCAGATTAATTCACCCCTCCACTTT. This chain links TRBV24-1 with TRBJ1-6; D not certain. V shed 6 bases and J shed 6 bases, with 11 bases lying between them. This CDR3 has 14 residues. Germline lookup yields CDR1 KGHDR and CDR2 SFDVKD.

The chain employs TRBV15 and TRBJ1-1; TRBD1 might be the D (6 bases). Germline lookup yields CDR1 LNHNV and CDR2 YYDKDF (reference sequence). The CDR3 is made up of 17 amino acids. The V end lost 0 bases, the J end lost 1 base, and 15 bases lay between the germline ends. CDR3 protein: CATSRDFRQGTNTEAFF. The CDR3 DNA reads as TGTGCCACCAGCAGAGATTTCCGGCAGGGGACGAACACTGAAGCTTTCTTT.

The chain joins TRBV10-3 to TRBJ1-1; D possibly corresponds to TRBD1 (6 bases). The V and J ends lost 7 bases and 1 base respectively, with 16 bases between them. CDR1 ENHRY and CDR2 SYGVKD come from the germline V gene. This CDR3 is 15 amino acids long. DNA of the CDR3: TGTGCCATCACTCACAATGACAGGCCGAACACTGAAGCTTTCTTT. This codes for CAITHNDRPNTEAFF.

In this sample, this clone turned up a few times. The chain couples TRBV9 to TRBJ1-5, with a possible D match to TRBD1 (5 bases). CDR1 is SGDLS, CDR2 YYNGEE, per germline. CDR3 length equals 13 residues. V dropped 0 bases and J dropped 11 bases, with 12 bases sitting between them. CDR3 DNA sequence: TGTGCCAGCAGCGTAGACGCAGGGCTCGCCCAGCATTTT. Amino acid sequence: CASSVDAGLAQHF.

The gene calls are TRBV18 and TRBJ2-7; possibly TRBD1 for D (6 bases). The V end lost 6 bases, the J end lost 1 base, and 10 bases lay between the germline ends. CDR1 and CDR2 (germline): KGHSH, LQKENI. The length of the CDR3 is 13 residues. Here the CDR3 DNA reads TGTGCCAGCTCTACAGGGCCGTCCTACGAGCAGTACTTC. It codes for CASSTGPSYEQYF.

The rearrangement joins TRBV10-2 to TRBJ1-4; 7 bases align to TRBD1. The CDR3 is 15 amino acids. V lost 3 bases and J lost 5; bases outside the gene matches: 6. Germline CDR1 WSHSY, CDR2 SAAADI. The CDR3 here is CASSDSGTVNEKLFF. The CDR3 DNA is TGCGCCAGCAGTGATTCCGGGACAGTGAATGAAAAACTGTTTTTT.

The gene calls are TRBV19 and TRBJ2-6, with 8 bases matching TRBD1. V dropped 5 bases and J dropped 10; count of bases not matched to a gene: 4. Per the germline V gene, CDR1 is LNHDA and CDR2 is SQIVND (reference sequence). This CDR3 contains 13 residues. CDR3 sequence reads: CASSSRTGNVLTF. In DNA, the CDR3 is TGTGCCAGTAGTTCTAGGACAGGGAACGTCCTGACTTTC.

The gene calls are TRBV7-2 and TRBJ2-7; the D is unclear. Trimming removed 0 bases from V and 5 bases from J, with 11 bases in between. The CDR3 is 14 amino acids. Germline CDR1 is SGHTA and CDR2 is FQGNSA. CDR3: CASSLAASLDEQYF. The CDR3 DNA follows: TGTGCCAGCAGCTTAGCGGCCTCTCTTGACGAGCAGTACTTC.

V usage is TRBV4-1 and J usage is TRBJ2-7, with D possibly TRBD1 on 6 matching bases. The CDR3 spans 14 residues. CDR1 is MGHRA, CDR2 YSYEKL, per germline. V gave up 1 base and J gave up 2 bases, with 9 bases separating them. Written as DNA, the CDR3 is TGCGCCAGCAGCCAAGTCACAGGGACCTACGAGCAGTACTTC. It yields the protein CASSQVTGTYEQYF.

V usage is TRBV9 and J usage is TRBJ2-5; 11 bases line up with TRBD2. Germline loops: CDR1 SGDLS, CDR2 YYNGEE. V lost 0 bases, J lost 4 bases, and 2 bases stayed unmatched. The CDR3 is made up of 15 amino acids. The CDR3 spells CASSVDSGRGETQYF. CDR3 coding DNA: TGTGCCAGCAGCGTAGATAGCGGGAGGGGAGAGACCCAGTACTTC.

This clone occurred a few times. The CDR3 DNA sequence: TGTGCCAGTAGCGACCAGGGGGCCACCATATATTTT. Amino acids: CASSDQGATIYF. The chain carries TRBV19 and TRBJ1-3, with TRBD1 identical over 8 bases. Germline values: CDR1 LNHDA, CDR2 SQIVND (reference sequence). CDR3 size: 12 residues. V lost 6 bases, J lost 9 bases, and 4 bases stayed unmatched.

The gene calls are TRBV7-9 and TRBJ2-1, with 9 bases lining up with TRBD2. The germline CDR1 and CDR2 sequences are SEHNR and FQNEAQ (reference sequence). CDR3 length: 15 amino acids. The V segment lost 1 base and the J segment 4 bases; nucleotides outside the gene matches: 2. Written as DNA, the CDR3 is TGTGCCAGCAGCTTAGGACTAGCGGCTTACAATGAGCAGTTCTTC. This codes for CASSLGLAAYNEQFF. The full variable domain, in which reference TRBV7-9 and TRBJ2-1 provide the parts outside the CDR3, is DTGVSQNPRHKITKRGQNVTFRCDPISEHNRLYWYRQTLGQGPEFLTYFQNEAQLEKSRLLSDRFSAERPKGSFSTLEIQRTEQGDSAMYLCASSLGLAAYNEQFFGPGTRLTVL.

The chain links TRBV6-5 to TRBJ1-2; D perhaps matches TRBD1 (5 bases). Trimming took off 5 bases at V and 7 bases at J, with 11 bases between the two ends. The germline gives CDR1 MNHEY, CDR2 SVGAGI. The CDR3 has 12 residues. The CDR3: CASSTGEGGYTF. CDR3 in DNA: TGTGCCAGCAGTACGGGGGAGGGTGGCTACACCTTC.